This entry lists 20 T cell receptor beta chains sequenced from one sample in a study of blood T cell repertoires in COVID-19 (dated by TCRdb to the early 2020s). Preparation of the library involved the immunoSEQ multiplex PCR assay. Here the immuneACCESS table is served through TCRdb, limited to in-frame sequences with V and J called. Missing clones are a known gap in these copies; in checked studies unresolved V genes cover under half, and the rest lacks a known reason. This sample is represented by 150,000 or so clones; 70% to 90% of them were singletons. The ten largest account for under 13% of the sample. The sample was peripheral blood. Every receptor here comes from a human donor in a cohort sampled during active COVID-19.

This chain connects TRBV5-6 to TRBJ2-4; 7 positions agree with TRBD1. Germline V gene lookup returns CDR1 SGHDT and CDR2 YYEEEE. This CDR3 comprises 15 residues. J was trimmed by 6 bases and V by 0 bases; bases with no gene match: 6. CDR3 DNA sequence: TGTGCCAGCAGCTTGGCCCCGGGACAGTCAAACATTCAGTACTTC. It codes for CASSLAPGQSNIQYF.

CDR3 sequence (DNA): TGTGCCAGCAGTTCAATGGACAGTTATAGCAATCAGCCCCAGCATTTT. Translation gives CASSSMDSYSNQPQHF. V and J are TRBV28 and TRBJ1-5; possibly TRBD1 for D (6 bases). The CDR3 is made up of 16 amino acids. V shed 4 bases and J shed 0 bases, with 13 bases lying between them. Germline-derived CDR1 and CDR2 are MDHEN and SYDVKM.

The J gene is TRBJ2-7, the V gene TRBV5-8; D perhaps matches TRBD2 (6 bases). CDR1 SGHTS and CDR2 YDEGEE come from the germline V gene. V was trimmed by 2 bases and J by 0 bases, leaving 9 bases between them. The CDR3 has 14 amino acids. The CDR3 DNA reads as TGTGCCAGCAGCTTCGGGGGAGGCTCCTACGAGCAGTACTTC. This translates into CASSFGGGSYEQYF.

This rearrangement joins TRBV5-4 to TRBJ1-1; 7 bases align to TRBD1. The V gene end was trimmed by 0 bases and the J gene end by 7 bases; junction bases not matched to a gene: 6. Germline values: CDR1 SGHNT, CDR2 YYREEE (reference sequence). The CDR3 loop spans 14 amino acids. The CDR3 DNA sequence: TGTGCCAGCAGCTTGGAGATCCGGGACAGTGAAGCTTTCTTT. Translating gives CASSLEIRDSEAFF.

The rearrangement uses TRBV19 and TRBJ2-5; the match to TRBD1 covers 9 bases. The CDR3 spans 16 residues. The germline gives CDR1 LNHDA, CDR2 SQIVND (reference sequence). With 4 bases clipped from V and 5 bases from J, the junction kept 11 bases outside the gene matches. CDR3 residues: CASSTSGQGQQETQYF. The CDR3 nucleotides are TGTGCCAGTAGTACCTCGGGACAGGGACAGCAGGAGACCCAGTACTTC. The entire variable domain, with the rest obtained from reference TRBV19 and TRBJ2-5, is as follows: DGGITQSPKYLFRKEGQNVTLSCEQNLNHDAMYWYRQDPGQGLRLIYYSQIVNDFQKGDIAEGYSVSREKKESFPLTVTSAQKNPTAFYLCASSTSGQGQQETQYFGPGTRLLVL.

V usage is TRBV4-3 and J usage is TRBJ2-1, with D maybe TRBD1 (6 bases). The ends were cut back, 4 bases at V and 0 bases at J, with 10 bases in the middle. The CDR3 runs to 15 residues. Germline V gene lookup returns CDR1 LGHNA and CDR2 YSLEER. The CDR3 loop reads CASSPQGFSYNEQFF. Written as DNA, the CDR3 is TGCGCCAGCAGCCCGCAGGGGTTCTCCTACAATGAGCAGTTCTTC.

The CDR3 sequence: CASSASSGVSYEQYF. In DNA, the CDR3 is TGTGCCAGCAGTGCGTCTAGCGGAGTCTCCTACGAGCAGTACTTC. The chain carries TRBV2 and TRBJ2-7; 7 bases are shared with TRBD2. The ends lost 4 bases at V and 0 bases at J; junction bases unmatched: 6. CDR1 is SNHLY and CDR2 is FYNNEI in the germline V gene. The CDR3 covers 15 residues.

The CDR3 DNA reads TGTGCCAGCGGAGCGGGAGGGGGCGCAGATACGCAGTATTTT. It encodes CASGAGGGADTQYF. V and J are TRBV11-2 and TRBJ2-3, with TRBD2 matching 10 bases. V dropped 8 bases and J dropped 4; count of bases not matched to a gene: 6. CDR3 length: 14 residues. Germline assignment: CDR1 SGHAT and CDR2 FQNNGV.

This clone has just one count. The CDR3 DNA reads as TGTGCCAGCAGCATAAGGGAGGGCACTGAAGCTTTCTTT. This encodes CASSIREGTEAFF. The chain is built from TRBV5-5 and TRBJ1-1; D ambiguous. The V gene's germline CDR1 is SGHKS and CDR2 YYEKEE (reference sequence). The V and J ends lost 4 bases and 4 bases respectively, with 11 bases between them. This CDR3 has 13 residues. The full variable domain, in which reference TRBV5-5 and TRBJ1-1 provide the parts outside the CDR3, is DAGVTQSPTHLIKTRGQQVTLRCSPISGHKSVSWYQQVLGQGPQFIFQYYEKEERGRGNFPDRFSARQFPNYSSELNVNALLLGDSALYLCASSIREGTEAFFGQGTRLTVV.

This chain joins TRBV28 and TRBJ2-6; the match to TRBD1 covers 7 bases. The V gene end was trimmed by 7 bases and the J gene end by 0 bases; junction bases not matched to a gene: 3. CDR3 length: 15 residues. Germline CDR1 and CDR2: MDHEN and SYDVKM. CDR3 nucleotides: TGTGCCAGCAACAGGGGCTCCTCTGGGGCCAACGTCCTGACTTTC. Its protein product is CASNRGSSGANVLTF.

This chain uses TRBV15 with TRBJ1-2, with D unresolved. The ends were cut back, 4 bases at V and 2 bases at J, with 5 bases in the middle. The length of the CDR3 is 12 residues. Germline V gene data show CDR1 as LNHNV and CDR2 as YYDKDF (reference sequence). The CDR3 bases are TGTGCCACCAGCAACAGCAACTATGGCTACACCTTC. This codes for CATSNSNYGYTF. Variable domain in full (rest from reference TRBV15 and TRBJ1-2): DAMVIQNPRYQVTQFGKPVTLSCSQTLNHNVMYWYQQKSSQAPKLLFHYYDKDFNNEADTPDNFQSRRPNTSFCFLDIRSPGLGDTAMYLCATSNSNYGYTFGSGTRLTVV.

This clone was recorded many times. The chain links TRBV15 to TRBJ1-5, with D possibly matching TRBD1 (6 bases). The CDR3 sequence is 17 residues long. The V gene lost 0 bases and the J gene lost 4 bases, with 16 bases spanning the gap. Germline values: CDR1 LNHNV, CDR2 YYDKDF (reference sequence). The chain's CDR3 is CATSRERAGAKNQPQHF. DNA for the CDR3: TGTGCCACCAGCAGAGAAAGGGCAGGGGCCAAAAATCAGCCCCAGCATTTT.

The chain has TRBV2 and TRBJ2-1; 8 positions match TRBD2. Unmatched junction bases numbered 10, after V lost 6 bases and J lost 3 bases. The V gene's germline CDR1 is SNHLY and CDR2 FYNNEI. The CDR3 has 16 amino acids. Here the CDR3 DNA reads TGTGCCAGCAGGAGAACTTTAGCGGGAATCTACAATGAGCAGTTCTTC. It codes for CASRRTLAGIYNEQFF.

The chain has TRBV7-2 and TRBJ2-7; 7 bases map to TRBD1. This CDR3 contains 14 residues. CDR1 and CDR2 (germline): SGHTA, FQGNSA. Losses at the gene ends were 1 base for V and 7 bases for J; bases not matched to a gene: 7. This CDR3 is CASSLVQGEFEQYF. The CDR3 DNA is TGTGCCAGCAGCTTAGTTCAGGGGGAGTTTGAGCAGTACTTC.

The chain links TRBV21-1 to TRBJ2-7; TRBD1 is taken as the D call from the table, unchecked against the DNA. TRBV21-1 constitutes a pseudogene. The CDR3 covers 18 residues. As DNA, the CDR3 is TGTGCCAGCAGCAAAAATCCTGGGGGGACAGACAGCTCCTACGAGCAGTACTTC. This gives the protein CASSKNPGGTDSSYEQYF.

This chain links TRBV3-1 (or the pseudogene TRBV3-2) with TRBJ1-1; D not resolved. With 1 base removed from V and 0 bases from J, the gap between germline ends came to 3 bases. The CDR3 is 13 amino acids. Germline values: CDR1 LGHDT, CDR2 YNNKEL (reference sequence). For the CDR3, the DNA is TGTGCCAGCAGCCAAGTAATGAACACTGAAGCTTTCTTT. Translated: CASSQVMNTEAFF.

This chain uses TRBV7-9 with TRBJ1-2; D gene uncertain. The CDR3 runs 12 residues. CDR1 and CDR2 from the germline V gene are SEHNR and FQNEAQ (reference sequence). The V and J ends lost 1 base and 14 bases respectively, with 14 bases between them. The CDR3 is CASSLDLGSMTF. The CDR3 bases are TGTGCCAGCAGCTTAGATCTGGGCTCAATGACCTTC.

CDR3 DNA: TGCGCCAGCAGCCAAGATCCCCCGTCACCCCTCCACTTT. Residues: CASSQDPPSPLHF. V and J are TRBV4-3 and TRBJ1-6; D is unclear. The CDR3 loop spans 13 amino acids. Germline CDR1 LGHNA, CDR2 YSLEER. Trimming took 0 bases from V and 10 from J, leaving 7 bases between them.

The V call is TRBV7-8, the J call TRBJ1-5; 9 bases are shared with TRBD1. V was clipped by 4 bases and J by 7 bases; unmatched bases: 5. CDR1 is SGHVS, CDR2 FQNEAQ, per germline. The CDR3 extends over 14 amino acids. In DNA form, the CDR3 reads TGTGCCAGCAGCTGGGACAGGGAGGGACAGCCCCAGCATTTT. Amino acids: CASSWDREGQPQHF.

This chain links TRBV27 with TRBJ1-2, with a weak D call TRBD1 (6 bases). From germline, CDR1 is MNHEY and CDR2 SMNVEV (reference sequence). V lost 2 bases and J lost 2, with 15 bases in between. The CDR3 loop spans 16 amino acids. The CDR3 loop reads CASSLGPDSANYGYTF. The CDR3 coding sequence is TGTGCCAGCAGTTTAGGCCCGGACAGCGCGAACTATGGCTACACCTTC.